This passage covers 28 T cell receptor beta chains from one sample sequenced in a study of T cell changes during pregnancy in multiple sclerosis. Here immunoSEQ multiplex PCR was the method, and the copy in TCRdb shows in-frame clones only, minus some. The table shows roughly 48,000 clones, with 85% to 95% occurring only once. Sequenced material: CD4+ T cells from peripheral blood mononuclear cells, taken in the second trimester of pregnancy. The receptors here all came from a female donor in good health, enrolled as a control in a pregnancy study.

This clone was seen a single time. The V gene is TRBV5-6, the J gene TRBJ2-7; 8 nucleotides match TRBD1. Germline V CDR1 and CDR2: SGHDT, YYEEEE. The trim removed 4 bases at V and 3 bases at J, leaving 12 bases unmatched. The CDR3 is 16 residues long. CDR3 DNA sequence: TGTGCCAGCAGCACCATACAGGGGGTACCAGGCTACGAGCAGTACTTC. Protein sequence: CASSTIQGVPGYEQYF.

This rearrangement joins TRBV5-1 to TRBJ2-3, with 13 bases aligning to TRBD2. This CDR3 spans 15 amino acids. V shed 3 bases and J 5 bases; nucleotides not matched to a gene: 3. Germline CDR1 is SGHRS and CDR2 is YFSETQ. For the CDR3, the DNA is TGCGCCAGCAGCTCCGGACTAGCGGGGGAAGATACGCAGTATTTT. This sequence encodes CASSSGLAGEDTQYF. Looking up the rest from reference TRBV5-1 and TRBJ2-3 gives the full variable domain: KAGVTQTPRYLIKTRGQQVTLSCSPISGHRSVSWYQQTPGQGLQFLFEYFSETQRNKGNFPGRFSGRQFSNSRSEMNVSTLELGDSALYLCASSSGLAGEDTQYFGPGTRLTVL.

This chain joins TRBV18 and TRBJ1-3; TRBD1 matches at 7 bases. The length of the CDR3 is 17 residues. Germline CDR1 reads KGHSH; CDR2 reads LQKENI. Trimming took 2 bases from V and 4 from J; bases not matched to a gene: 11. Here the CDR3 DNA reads TGTGCCAGCTCACCAGAAGTAGGGGGCGAATCAGGAAACACCATATATTTT. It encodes CASSPEVGGESGNTIYF.

The CDR3 sequence: CASTTYYEQYF. The CDR3, as DNA: TGTGCCAGCACCACCTACTACGAGCAGTACTTC. The chain recombines TRBV2 with TRBJ2-7; D gene ambiguous. Germline CDR1 and CDR2: SNHLY and FYNNEI. The CDR3 totals 11 residues. V lost 7 bases and J 3 bases, leaving 7 bases between the germline ends.

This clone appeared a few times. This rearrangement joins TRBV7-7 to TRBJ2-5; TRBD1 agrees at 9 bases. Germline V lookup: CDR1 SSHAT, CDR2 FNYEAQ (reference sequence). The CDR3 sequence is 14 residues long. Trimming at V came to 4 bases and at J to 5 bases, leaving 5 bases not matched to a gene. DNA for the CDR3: TGTGCCAGCAGCTACAGGGGGCATGGGGAGACCCAGTACTTC. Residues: CASSYRGHGETQYF.

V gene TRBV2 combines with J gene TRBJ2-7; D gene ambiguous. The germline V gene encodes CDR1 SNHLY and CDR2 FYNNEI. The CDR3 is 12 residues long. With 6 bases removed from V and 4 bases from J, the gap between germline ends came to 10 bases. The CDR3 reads CASSLSGYEQYF. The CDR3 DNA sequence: TGTGCCAGCAGCCTCTCAGGATACGAGCAGTACTTC.

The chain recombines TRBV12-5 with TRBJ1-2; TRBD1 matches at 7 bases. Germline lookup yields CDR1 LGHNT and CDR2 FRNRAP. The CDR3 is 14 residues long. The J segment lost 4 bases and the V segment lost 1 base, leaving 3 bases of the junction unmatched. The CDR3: CASGLAGGTYGYTF. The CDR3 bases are TGTGCTAGTGGTTTGGCAGGGGGGACCTATGGCTACACCTTC.

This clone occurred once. CDR3 sequence: CASSAQGRGDNEQFF. The CDR3 DNA sequence: TGTGCCAGCAGCGCCCAGGGAAGGGGTGACAATGAGCAGTTCTTC. This rearrangement joins TRBV9 to TRBJ2-1; a weak D match, TRBD1 (5 bases). This CDR3 contains 15 residues. Trimming shortened V by 3 bases and J by 5 bases, and 15 bases separated the two germline ends. From germline, CDR1 is SGDLS and CDR2 YYNGEE.

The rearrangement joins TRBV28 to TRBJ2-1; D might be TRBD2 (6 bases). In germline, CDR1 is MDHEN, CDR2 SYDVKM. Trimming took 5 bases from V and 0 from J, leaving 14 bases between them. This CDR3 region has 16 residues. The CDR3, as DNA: TGTGCCAGCAGTGTGGGACTCCCAGGCTCCTACAATGAGCAGTTCTTC. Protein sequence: CASSVGLPGSYNEQFF. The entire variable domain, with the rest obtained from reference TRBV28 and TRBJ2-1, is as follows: DVKVTQSSRYLVKRTGEKVFLECVQDMDHENMFWYRQDPGLGLRLIYFSYDVKMKEKGDIPEGYSVSREKKERFSLILESASTNQTSMYLCASSVGLPGSYNEQFFGPGTRLTVL.

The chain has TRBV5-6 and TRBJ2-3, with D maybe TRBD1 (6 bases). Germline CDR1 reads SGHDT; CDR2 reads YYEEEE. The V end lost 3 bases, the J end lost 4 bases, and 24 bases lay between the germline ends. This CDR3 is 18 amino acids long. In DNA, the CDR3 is TGTGCCAGCAGCTCCCCCTGGGGGCCCGCGAACGGGGCAGATACGCAGTATTTT. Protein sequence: CASSSPWGPANGADTQYF.

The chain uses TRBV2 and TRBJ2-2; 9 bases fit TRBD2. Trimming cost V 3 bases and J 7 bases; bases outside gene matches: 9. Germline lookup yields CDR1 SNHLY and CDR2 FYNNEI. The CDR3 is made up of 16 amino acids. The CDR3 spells CASSDGSSGSYGELFF. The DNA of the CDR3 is TGTGCCAGCAGTGATGGTAGTAGCGGGAGCTACGGGGAGCTGTTTTTT.

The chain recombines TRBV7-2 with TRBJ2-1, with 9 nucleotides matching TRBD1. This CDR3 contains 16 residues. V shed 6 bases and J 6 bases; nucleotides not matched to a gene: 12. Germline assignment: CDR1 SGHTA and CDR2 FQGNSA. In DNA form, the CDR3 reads TGTGCCAGCAGTCGACAACAGGGGGCGCTGGCCAATGAGCAGTTCTTC. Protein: CASSRQQGALANEQFF.

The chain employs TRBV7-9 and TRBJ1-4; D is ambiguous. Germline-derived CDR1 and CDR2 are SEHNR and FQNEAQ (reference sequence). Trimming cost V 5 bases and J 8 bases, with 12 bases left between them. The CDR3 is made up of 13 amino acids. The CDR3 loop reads CASSPIQIEKLFF. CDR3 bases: TGTGCCAGCAGCCCCATCCAAATCGAAAAACTGTTTTTT.

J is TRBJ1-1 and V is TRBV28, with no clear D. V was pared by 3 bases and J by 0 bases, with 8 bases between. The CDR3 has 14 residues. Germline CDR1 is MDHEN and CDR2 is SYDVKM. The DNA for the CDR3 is TGTGCCAGCAGTTTTGGCAAAATGAACACTGAAGCTTTCTTT. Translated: CASSFGKMNTEAFF.

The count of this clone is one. The CDR3 DNA sequence: TGTGCCAGCAGTTTACCGGGGGGCAATGAGCAGTTCTTC. Its protein is CASSLPGGNEQFF. The rearrangement joins TRBV27 to TRBJ2-1; 7 positions match TRBD2. The CDR3 consists of 13 residues. Germline-derived CDR1 and CDR2 are MNHEY and SMNVEV (reference sequence). J was trimmed by 6 bases and V by 2 bases; bases with no gene match: 1.

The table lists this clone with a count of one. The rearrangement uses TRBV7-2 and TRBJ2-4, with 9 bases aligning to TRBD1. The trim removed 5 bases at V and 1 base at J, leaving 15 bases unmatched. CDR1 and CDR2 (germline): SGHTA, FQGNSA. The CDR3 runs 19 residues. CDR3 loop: CASSHRDRALHPAKNIQYF. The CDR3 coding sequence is TGTGCCAGCAGCCACCGGGACAGGGCCCTCCACCCGGCCAAAAACATTCAGTACTTC.

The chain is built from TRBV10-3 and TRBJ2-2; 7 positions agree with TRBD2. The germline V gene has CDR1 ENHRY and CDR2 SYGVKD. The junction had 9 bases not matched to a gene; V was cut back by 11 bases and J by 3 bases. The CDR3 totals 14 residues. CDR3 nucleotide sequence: TGTGCCGTCGCTAGCGGAGAGTACACCGGGGAGCTGTTTTTT. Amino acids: CAVASGEYTGELFF.

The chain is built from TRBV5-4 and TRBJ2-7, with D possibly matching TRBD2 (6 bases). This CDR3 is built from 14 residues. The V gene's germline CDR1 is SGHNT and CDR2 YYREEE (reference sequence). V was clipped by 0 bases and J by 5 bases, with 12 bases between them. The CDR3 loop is CASSLDGGSDEQYF. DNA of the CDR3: TGTGCCAGCAGCTTGGACGGGGGTAGCGACGAGCAGTACTTC. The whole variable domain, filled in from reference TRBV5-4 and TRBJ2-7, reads ETGVTQSPTHLIKTRGQQVTLRCSSQSGHNTVSWYQQALGQGPQFIFQYYREEENGRGNFPPRFSGLQFPNYSSELNVNALELDDSALYLCASSLDGGSDEQYFGPGTRLTVT.

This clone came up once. Here the CDR3 DNA reads TGCGCCAGCAGCTTGGTACAGCGGGGGACCGGGGAGCTGTTTTTT. Translation gives CASSLVQRGTGELFF. The V and J genes are TRBV5-1 and TRBJ2-2; 8 bases map to TRBD2. Germline CDR1 SGHRS, CDR2 YFSETQ. The CDR3 totals 15 residues. V was pared by 0 bases and J by 5 bases, with 3 bases of the junction left unmatched.

The CDR3 nucleotides read TGTGCCAGTAGTGTCACAGGGTCGGGGGGCTACACCTTC. Residues: CASSVTGSGGYTF. The V call is TRBV19, the J call TRBJ1-2, with D perhaps matching TRBD1 (6 bases). Germline CDR1 and CDR2: LNHDA and SQIVND (reference sequence). V lost 5 bases and J 8 bases, leaving 15 bases between the germline ends. This CDR3 region has 13 residues.

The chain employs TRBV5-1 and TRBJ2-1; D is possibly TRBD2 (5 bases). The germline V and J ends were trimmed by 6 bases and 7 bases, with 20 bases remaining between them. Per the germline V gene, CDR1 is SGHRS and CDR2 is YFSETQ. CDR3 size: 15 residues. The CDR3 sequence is CASTPLSPPGNEQFF. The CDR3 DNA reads TGCGCCAGCACCCCCTTGTCTCCCCCGGGGAATGAGCAGTTCTTC. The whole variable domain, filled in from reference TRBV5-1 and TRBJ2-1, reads KAGVTQTPRYLIKTRGQQVTLSCSPISGHRSVSWYQQTPGQGLQFLFEYFSETQRNKGNFPGRFSGRQFSNSRSEMNVSTLELGDSALYLCASTPLSPPGNEQFFGPGTRLTVL.

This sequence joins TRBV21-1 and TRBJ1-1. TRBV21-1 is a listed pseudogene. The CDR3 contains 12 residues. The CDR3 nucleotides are TGTGCCAGCAGCAAAGCTAGCACTGAAGCTTTCTTT. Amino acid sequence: CASSKASTEAFF.

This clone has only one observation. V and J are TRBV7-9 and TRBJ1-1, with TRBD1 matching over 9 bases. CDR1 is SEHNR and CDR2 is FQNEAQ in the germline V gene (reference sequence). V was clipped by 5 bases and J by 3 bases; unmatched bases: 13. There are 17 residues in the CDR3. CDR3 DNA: TGTGCCAGCAGCCTACTCCCGGGACAGGGACATCACACTGAAGCTTTCTTT. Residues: CASSLLPGQGHHTEAFF.

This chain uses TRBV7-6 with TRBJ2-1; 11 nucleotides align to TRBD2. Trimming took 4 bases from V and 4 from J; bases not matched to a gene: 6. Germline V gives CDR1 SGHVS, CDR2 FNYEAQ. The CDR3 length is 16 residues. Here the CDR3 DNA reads TGTGCCAGCAGCTCATTAGCGGGAGGGTTTTACAATGAGCAGTTCTTC. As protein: CASSSLAGGFYNEQFF. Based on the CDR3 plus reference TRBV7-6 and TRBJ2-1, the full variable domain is GAGVSQSPRYKVTKRGQDVALRCDPISGHVSLYWYRQALGQGPEFLTYFNYEAQQDKSGLPNDRFSAERPEGSISTLTIQRTEQRDSAMYRCASSSLAGGFYNEQFFGPGTRLTVL.

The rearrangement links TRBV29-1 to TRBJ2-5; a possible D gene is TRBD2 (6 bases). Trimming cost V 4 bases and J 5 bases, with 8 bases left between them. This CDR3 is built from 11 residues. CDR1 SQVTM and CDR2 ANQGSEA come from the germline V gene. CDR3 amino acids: CSVGGTETQYF. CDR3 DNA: TGCAGCGTTGGCGGGACGGAGACCCAGTACTTC.

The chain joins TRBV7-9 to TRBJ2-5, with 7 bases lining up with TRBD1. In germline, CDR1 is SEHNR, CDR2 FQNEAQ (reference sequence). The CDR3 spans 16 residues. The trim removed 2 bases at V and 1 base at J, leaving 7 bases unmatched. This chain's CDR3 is CASSLTTGPGQETQYF. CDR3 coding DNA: TGTGCCAGCAGCTTAACGACAGGGCCGGGCCAAGAGACCCAGTACTTC.

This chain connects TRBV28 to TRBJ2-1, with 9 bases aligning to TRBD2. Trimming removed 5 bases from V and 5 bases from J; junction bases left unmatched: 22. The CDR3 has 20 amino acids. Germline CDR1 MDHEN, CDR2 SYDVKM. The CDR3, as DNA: TGTGCCAGCAGTCCCCCCCGGAGGTACCTAGCGGGAAAATCGAACAATGAGCAGTTCTTC. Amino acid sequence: CASSPPRRYLAGKSNNEQFF.

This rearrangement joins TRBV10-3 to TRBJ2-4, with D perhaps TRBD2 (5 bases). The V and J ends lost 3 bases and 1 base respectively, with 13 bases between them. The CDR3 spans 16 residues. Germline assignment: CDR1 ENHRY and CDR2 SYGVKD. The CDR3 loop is CAISEVRVFAKNIQYF. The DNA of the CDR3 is TGTGCCATCAGTGAAGTGAGGGTCTTTGCCAAAAACATTCAGTACTTC.